Detailed here is one T cell receptor (beta chain). This entry is derived from a study of T cell responses to AZD1222 COVID-19 vaccine. The assay was immunoSEQ multiplex PCR, and TCRdb's table has in-frame clones only and misses some. The profile covers some 130,000 clones, with approximately 91% appearing a single time and 1.5% to 2% taken by the ten largest. Germline V gene lookup returns CDR1 SGHAT and CDR2 FQNNGV. The ends were cut back, 6 bases at V and 0 bases at J, with 9 bases in the middle. This CDR3 comprises 15 residues. The chain is built from TRBV11-2 and TRBJ1-6; D remains ambiguous. This specimen consisted of peripheral blood, obtained on day 0 of AZD1222 vaccination. This receptor was taken from an adult in good health. CDR3 bases: TGTGCCAGCAGTTATCAAAGCTCCTATAATTCACCCCTCCACTTT. It translates to CASSYQSSYNSPLHF.